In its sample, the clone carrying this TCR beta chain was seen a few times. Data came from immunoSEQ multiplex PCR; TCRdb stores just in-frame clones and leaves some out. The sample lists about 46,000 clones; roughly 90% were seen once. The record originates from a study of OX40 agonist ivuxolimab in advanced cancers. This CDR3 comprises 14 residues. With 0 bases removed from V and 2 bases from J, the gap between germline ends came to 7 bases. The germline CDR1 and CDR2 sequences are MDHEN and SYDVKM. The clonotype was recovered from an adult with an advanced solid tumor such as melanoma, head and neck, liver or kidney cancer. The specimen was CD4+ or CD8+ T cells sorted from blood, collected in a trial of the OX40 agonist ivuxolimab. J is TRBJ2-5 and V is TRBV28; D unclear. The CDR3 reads CASSLWKEQETQYF. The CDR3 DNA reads TGTGCCAGCAGTTTATGGAAGGAGCAAGAGACCCAGTACTTC.